The 27 T cell receptor beta chains below all came from one sample that was sequenced in a study of cytomegalovirus exposure and HLA in healthy donors. The primer mix had 60 Vbeta and 13 Jbeta primers. Sequenced by immunoSEQ multiplex PCR; TCRdb stores in-frame clones only, minus some. Found here are 150,000 to 200,000 clones, about 80% of them singletons; the top ten hold roughly 2.1%. The sample taken for sequencing was PBMCs. These receptors were collected from a woman between 18 and 29 years old in good health and CMV-seropositive.

This clone was counted a single time. The chain couples TRBV2 to TRBJ1-2; D may be TRBD1 (5 bases). V lost 4 bases and J 0 bases, leaving 9 bases between the germline ends. This CDR3 contains 14 residues. Germline V gene lookup returns CDR1 SNHLY and CDR2 FYNNEI. The CDR3: CASSVGQSNYGYTF. DNA of the CDR3: TGTGCCAGCAGTGTGGGGCAGTCTAACTATGGCTACACCTTC. Using reference TRBV2 and TRBJ1-2 for the parts outside the CDR3, the full variable domain is EPEVTQTPSHQVTQMGQEVILRCVPISNHLYFYWYRQILGQKVEFLVSFYNNEISEKSEIFDDQFSVERPDGSNFTLKIRSTKLEDSAMYFCASSVGQSNYGYTFGSGTRLTVV.

V is TRBV15 and J is TRBJ2-3; TRBD2 matches at 7 bases. V lost 8 bases and J lost 4; bases outside the gene matches: 9. The germline CDR1 and CDR2 sequences are LNHNV and YYDKDF (reference sequence). There are 14 residues in the CDR3. CDR3 DNA sequence: TGTGCCACCGGAGATGAGCGGGGAGCAGATACGCAGTATTTT. Translated: CATGDERGADTQYF.

This clone was recorded a few times. This CDR3 reads CASSLGHMNTEAFF. The CDR3 DNA reads TGCGCCAGCAGCTTGGGACACATGAACACTGAAGCTTTCTTT. The chain links TRBV5-1 to TRBJ1-1, with unresolved D. V was pared by 0 bases and J by 0 bases, with 6 bases between. The CDR3 has 14 amino acids. Germline V CDR1 and CDR2: SGHRS, YFSETQ.

This clone was counted between two and nine times. The chain uses TRBV4-1 and TRBJ1-2; the D gene is possibly TRBD1 (5 bases). Trimming took off 6 bases at V and 6 bases at J, with 17 bases between the two ends. Germline V gene data show CDR1 as MGHRA and CDR2 as YSYEKL. CDR3 length: 14 amino acids. In DNA form, the CDR3 reads TGCGCCAGCAGTCCCCCCCCGGACAAAGATGGCTACACCTTC. Its translation is CASSPPPDKDGYTF.

DNA for the CDR3: TGTGCCAGCAGCTTAAGGGGGCCGAATGAAAAACTGTTTTTT. Protein: CASSLRGPNEKLFF. The V call is TRBV7-8, the J call TRBJ1-4, with 7 bases lining up with TRBD1. This CDR3 is built from 14 residues. Germline values: CDR1 SGHVS, CDR2 FQNEAQ. Trimming removed 2 bases from V and 5 bases from J; junction bases left unmatched: 2. The full variable domain, completed using reference TRBV7-8 and TRBJ1-4, is GAGVSQSPRYKVAKRGQDVALRCDPISGHVSLFWYQQALGQGPEFLTYFQNEAQLDKSGLPSDRFFAERPEGSVSTLKIQRTQQEDSAVYLCASSLRGPNEKLFFGSGTQLSVL.

This rearrangement joins TRBV6-1 to TRBJ2-7; TRBD1 matches 9 bases. Germline assignment: CDR1 MNHNS and CDR2 SASEGT. Unmatched junction bases numbered 5, after V lost 2 bases and J lost 3 bases. The CDR3 consists of 15 residues. CDR3 residues: CASSETETGGYEQYV. As DNA, the CDR3 is TGTGCCAGCAGTGAAACCGAGACAGGGGGCTACGAGCAGTACGTC.

The chain links TRBV4-2 to TRBJ1-5; D might be TRBD1 (5 bases). CDR3 length equals 14 residues. The germline V gene encodes CDR1 LGHNA and CDR2 YNFKEQ. V lost 0 bases, J lost 6 bases, and 9 bases lay in between. In DNA form, the CDR3 reads TGTGCCAGCAGCCAAGAAATAGGGGCTCAGCCCCAGCATTTT. This gives the protein CASSQEIGAQPQHF.

The chain combines TRBV4-1 with TRBJ1-1, with unresolved D. CDR1 is MGHRA and CDR2 is YSYEKL in the germline V gene. Trimming took 1 base from V and 8 from J, leaving 5 bases between them. The CDR3 sequence is 11 residues long. The CDR3 coding sequence is TGCGCCAGCAGCCAAGGGCCGGAAGCTTTCTTT. This gives the protein CASSQGPEAFF.

This clone was seen just once. The chain carries TRBV21-1 and TRBJ2-7; the DNA was not compared with TRBD1, the D call given in the table. TRBV21-1 is shown as a pseudogene. The CDR3 loop spans 19 amino acids. CDR3 loop: CASSKPQGLDILVAHEQYF. The DNA for the CDR3 is TGTGCCAGCAGCAAACCCCAGGGTTTGGATATTCTTGTAGCCCACGAGCAGTACTTC.

This clone was found a few times. This chain connects TRBV28 to TRBJ1-2, with D tentatively TRBD1 (5 bases). This CDR3 region has 12 residues. The V gene lost 6 bases and the J gene lost 8 bases, with 13 bases spanning the gap. The germline CDR1 and CDR2 sequences are MDHEN and SYDVKM. The CDR3 spells CASRYAGQGYTF. DNA of the CDR3: TGTGCCAGCAGGTATGCAGGGCAAGGCTACACCTTC.

The chain joins TRBV7-2 to TRBJ2-3, with 8 nucleotides matching TRBD2. The V and J ends lost 5 bases and 5 bases, in that order; junction bases with no gene match: 6. Germline-derived CDR1 and CDR2 are SGHTA and FQGNSA. CDR3 length equals 14 residues. CDR3 loop: CASSVSGVEDTQYF. The CDR3 DNA reads TGTGCCAGCAGCGTTAGCGGGGTGGAAGATACGCAGTATTTT.

CDR3: CASSEAPGDTNQPQHF. The CDR3 DNA sequence: TGTGCCAGCAGTGAAGCTCCCGGGGACACCAATCAGCCCCAGCATTTT. The chain combines TRBV6-1 with TRBJ1-5; perhaps TRBD1 as D (6 bases). This CDR3 has 16 residues. The V end lost 0 bases, the J end lost 3 bases, and 12 bases lay between the germline ends. Germline V gives CDR1 MNHNS, CDR2 SASEGT.

V and J are TRBV2 and TRBJ1-2; D not resolved. The CDR3 has 14 residues. Between the trimmed V and J ends, which lost 1 base and 4 bases, there was a span of 10 bases. CDR1 and CDR2 (germline): SNHLY, FYNNEI. The CDR3 DNA is TGTGCCAGCAGTGAAGGTGTGGCTTCCTATGGCTACACCTTC. It specifies CASSEGVASYGYTF.

This clone was picked up one time. V gene TRBV5-5 combines with J gene TRBJ1-1, with 8 bases fitting TRBD1. The CDR3 consists of 13 residues. J gave up 5 bases and V 2 bases, and 2 bases lay outside the gene matches. Germline CDR1 SGHKS, CDR2 YYEKEE (reference sequence). The CDR3 DNA sequence: TGTGCCAGCAGCTTCAGGGGGCAAACTGAAGCTTTCTTT. Protein: CASSFRGQTEAFF. Filled out from reference TRBV5-5 and TRBJ1-1, the complete variable domain reads DAGVTQSPTHLIKTRGQQVTLRCSPISGHKSVSWYQQVLGQGPQFIFQYYEKEERGRGNFPDRFSARQFPNYSSELNVNALLLGDSALYLCASSFRGQTEAFFGQGTRLTVV.

The rearrangement uses TRBV5-1 and TRBJ2-5; 8 bases line up with TRBD2. Per germline, CDR1 SGHRS and CDR2 YFSETQ. This CDR3 region has 15 residues. The trim removed 1 base at V and 2 bases at J, leaving 4 bases unmatched. The CDR3 here is CASSLYSGGQETQYF. The DNA of the CDR3 is TGCGCCAGCAGCTTGTATTCGGGGGGGCAAGAGACCCAGTACTTC.

This clone was detected only once. Its ends do not fully match the called genes, so a read error is possible. The rearrangement links TRBV7-9 to TRBJ2-5; D gene uncertain. This CDR3 has 13 amino acids. The germline V gene encodes CDR1 SEHNR and CDR2 FQNEAQ (reference sequence). The DNA of the CDR3 is TGTTCCAGCAGCTTAGAAGGCAGCACCAGGCAACACTTC. Encoded protein: CSSSLEGSTRQHF.

Relative to its sample, this clone is medium-sized. The gene calls are TRBV7-3 and TRBJ2-3; 10 nucleotides line up with TRBD2. The CDR3 contains 16 residues. Germline V gives CDR1 SGHTA, CDR2 FQGTGA. V lost 5 bases, J lost 1 base, and 6 bases stayed unmatched. CDR3 residues: CASSLDLAGGTDTQYF. CDR3 coding DNA: TGTGCCAGCAGCCTAGACCTAGCGGGGGGCACAGATACGCAGTATTTT.

The V call is TRBV9, the J call TRBJ1-6; tentative D call: TRBD1 (5 bases). CDR3 length: 15 amino acids. V dropped 1 base and J dropped 13 bases, with 18 bases sitting between them. CDR1 is SGDLS, CDR2 YYNGEE, per germline. CDR3 sequence: CASSVPGRGVAPLHF. The CDR3 DNA reads TGTGCCAGCAGCGTACCCGGGCGGGGGGTGGCCCCCCTCCACTTT.

This chain links TRBV28 with TRBJ1-2; D remains ambiguous. Trimming left V 6 bases short and J 7 bases short, with 12 bases between. This CDR3 has 12 amino acids. Per germline, CDR1 MDHEN and CDR2 SYDVKM. The CDR3 DNA sequence: TGTGCCAGCAGCACGAGGGTTGGTGGCTACACCTTC. This translates into CASSTRVGGYTF.

This chain connects TRBV9 to TRBJ2-7; TRBD2 matches at 9 bases. The ends lost 0 bases at V and 5 bases at J; junction bases unmatched: 9. The CDR3 covers 16 residues. Germline lookup yields CDR1 SGDLS and CDR2 YYNGEE. CDR3 residues: CASSVVSSGALDEQYF. CDR3 nucleotides: TGTGCCAGCAGCGTAGTGTCTAGCGGGGCCCTAGACGAGCAGTACTTC.

The rearrangement uses TRBV5-4 and TRBJ1-2; 10 bases are a match to TRBD1. V gave up 4 bases and J gave up 8 bases; unmatched junction bases: 5. The CDR3 sequence is 13 residues long. CDR1 is SGHNT, CDR2 YYREEE, per germline (reference sequence). The DNA for the CDR3 is TGTGCCAGCAGCCAAGACAGGGGGCTAGGCTACACCTTC. Protein sequence: CASSQDRGLGYTF.

The rearrangement uses TRBV6-1 and TRBJ1-6, with 8 bases identical to TRBD1. The length of the CDR3 is 14 residues. Germline trimming cut 5 bases from V and 7 bases from J; bases unmatched to any gene: 4. CDR1 and CDR2 from the germline V gene are MNHNS and SASEGT. The CDR3 here is CASSKGQGNSPLHF. The CDR3 nucleotides read TGTGCCAGCAGTAAAGGACAGGGAAATTCACCCCTCCACTTT.

The genes are TRBV15 and TRBJ1-5; TRBD1 matches at 7 bases. J lost 7 bases, V lost 5 bases, and 8 bases had no gene match. This CDR3 comprises 14 residues. CDR1 is LNHNV and CDR2 is YYDKDF in the germline V gene (reference sequence). The CDR3 protein is CATSEGRGRQPQHF. CDR3 in DNA: TGTGCCACCAGCGAGGGAAGGGGGCGACAGCCCCAGCATTTT.

The genes are TRBV5-1 and TRBJ1-1; a weak D match, TRBD1 (6 bases). CDR1 is SGHRS, CDR2 YFSETQ, per germline. The CDR3 length is 15 residues. V lost 3 bases and J 1 base, leaving 13 bases between the germline ends. Written as DNA, the CDR3 is TGCGCCAGCAGCTGGACTGGACAGCAGAACACTGAAGCTTTCTTT. It codes for CASSWTGQQNTEAFF.

The chain recombines TRBV6-6 with TRBJ2-1, with a weak D call TRBD1 (6 bases). The CDR3 loop spans 14 amino acids. Germline CDR1 MNHNY, CDR2 SVGAGI (reference sequence). Trimming shortened V by 6 bases and J by 7 bases, and 16 bases separated the two germline ends. The CDR3 region has the DNA TGTGCCAGCAGGCTCACCCAACAGGGTAATGAGCAGTTCTTC. Its protein is CASRLTQQGNEQFF.

Only one count was recorded for this clone. This chain links TRBV19 with TRBJ2-3; possibly TRBD1 for D (7 bases). Germline assignment: CDR1 LNHDA and CDR2 SQIVND (reference sequence). V lost 3 bases and J lost 4, with 17 bases in between. This CDR3 region has 16 residues. The CDR3 DNA reads as TGTGCCAGTAGTATTAGACAGGGACGCGGGGCAGATACGCAGTATTTT. It specifies CASSIRQGRGADTQYF.

This chain uses TRBV4-2 with TRBJ2-7; TRBD1 might be the D (5 bases). The germline gives CDR1 LGHNA, CDR2 YNFKEQ. The CDR3 extends over 16 amino acids. The germline V and J ends were trimmed by 0 bases and 2 bases, with 14 bases remaining between them. CDR3: CASSQDGPGITYEQYF. The CDR3 DNA sequence: TGTGCCAGCAGCCAAGATGGTCCAGGGATAACCTACGAGCAGTACTTC.